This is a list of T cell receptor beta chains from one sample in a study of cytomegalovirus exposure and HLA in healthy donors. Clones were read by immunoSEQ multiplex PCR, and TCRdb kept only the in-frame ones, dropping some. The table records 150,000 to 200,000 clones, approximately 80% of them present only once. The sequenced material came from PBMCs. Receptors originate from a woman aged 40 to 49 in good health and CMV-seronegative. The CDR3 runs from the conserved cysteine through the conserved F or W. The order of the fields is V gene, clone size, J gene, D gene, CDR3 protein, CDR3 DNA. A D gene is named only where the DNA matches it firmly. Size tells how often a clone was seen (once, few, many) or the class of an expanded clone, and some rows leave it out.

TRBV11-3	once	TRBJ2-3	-	CASSFKESGPSTDTQYF	TGTGCCAGCAGCTTCAAGGAGAGCGGACCTAGCACAGATACGCAGTATTTT
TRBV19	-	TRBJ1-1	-	CASSTPRGTEAFF	TGTGCCAGTAGTACGCCCCGGGGAACTGAAGCTTTCTTT
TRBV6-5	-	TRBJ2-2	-	CASSEHETGELFF	TGTGCCAGCAGTGAACACGAAACCGGGGAGCTGTTTTTT
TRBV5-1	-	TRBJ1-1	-	CASSYQLNTEAFF	TGCGCCAGCAGCTACCAGTTGAACACTGAAGCTTTCTTT
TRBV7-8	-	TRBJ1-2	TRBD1	CASSFQTGGNGGYTF	TGTGCCAGCAGCTTTCAGACAGGGGGAAACGGTGGCTACACCTTC
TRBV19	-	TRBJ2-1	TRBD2	CASSTGTSGRASRREQFF	TGTGCCAGTAGTACTGGGACTAGCGGGAGGGCCTCACGTAGGGAGCAGTTCTTC
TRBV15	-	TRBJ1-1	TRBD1	CATSWGQGSTEAFF	TGTGCCACCAGCTGGGGACAGGGGTCCACTGAAGCTTTCTTT
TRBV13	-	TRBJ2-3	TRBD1	CASSFRTGGTDTQYF	TGTGCCAGCAGCTTTAGGACAGGGGGCACAGATACGCAGTATTTT
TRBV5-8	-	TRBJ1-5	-	CASSFLVAWQPQHF	TGTGCCAGCAGCTTCTTGGTTGCGTGGCAGCCCCAGCATTTT
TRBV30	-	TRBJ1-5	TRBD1	CAWSVGTGLLNQPQHF	TGTGCCTGGAGTGTCGGGACAGGACTGCTTAATCAGCCCCAGCATTTT
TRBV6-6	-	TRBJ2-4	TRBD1	CASSRGQGVAKNIQYF	TGTGCCAGCAGTCGAGGACAGGGGGTAGCCAAAAACATTCAGTACTTC
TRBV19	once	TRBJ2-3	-	CASSIGRGRDTQYF	TGTGCCAGTAGTATAGGGAGGGGGCGAGATACGCAGTATTTT
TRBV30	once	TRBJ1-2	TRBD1	CAWSEPGQGSSLRGYTF	TGTGCCTGGAGTGAGCCAGGACAGGGGTCATCGTTGCGGGGCTACACCTTC
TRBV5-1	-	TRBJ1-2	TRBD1	CASSLGSASGGFYGYTF	TGCGCCAGCAGCTTGGGATCCGCTTCAGGGGGGTTCTATGGCTACACCTTC
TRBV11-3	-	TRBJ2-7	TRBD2	CASSSAGQGKSYEQYF	TGTGCCAGCAGCTCAGCGGGGCAGGGAAAAAGCTACGAGCAGTACTTC
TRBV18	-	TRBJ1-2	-	CASSPETVYGYTF	TGTGCCAGCTCACCGGAGACGGTCTATGGCTACACCTTC
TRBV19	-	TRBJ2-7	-	CASRTGHSPSYEQYF	TGTGCCAGTAGAACGGGACATTCCCCTTCCTACGAGCAGTACTTC
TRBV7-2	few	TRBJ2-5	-	CASSPLAGTQYF	TGTGCCAGCAGCCCCCTGGCGGGGACCCAGTACTTC
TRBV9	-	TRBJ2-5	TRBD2	CASSVSGTNLQETQYF	TGTGCCAGCAGCGTAAGCGGGACCAATTTACAAGAGACCCAGTACTTC
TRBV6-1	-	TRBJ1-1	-	CASRASQAATEAFF	TGTGCCAGCAGAGCCAGTCAGGCAGCCACTGAAGCTTTCTTT
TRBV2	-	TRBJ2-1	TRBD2	CASSPPVGTSGYNEQFF	TGTGCCAGCAGCCCACCAGTTGGGACTAGCGGTTACAATGAGCAGTTCTTC
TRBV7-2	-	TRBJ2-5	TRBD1	CASSPGTDQETQYF	TGTGCCAGCAGCCCCGGGACAGATCAAGAGACCCAGTACTTC
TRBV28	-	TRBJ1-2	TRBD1	CASSLGQDGGYTF	TGTGCCAGCAGCCTAGGACAGGACGGCGGCTACACCTTC
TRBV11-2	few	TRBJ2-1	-	CASSPLATLYNEQFF	TGTGCCAGCAGCCCTTTAGCGACCCTCTACAATGAGCAGTTCTTC
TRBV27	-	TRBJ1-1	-	CASRVDIGRNTEAFF	TGTGCCAGCCGGGTGGATATCGGTCGCAACACTGAAGCTTTCTTT
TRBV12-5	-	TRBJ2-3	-	CASGLGPVTDTQYF	TGTGCTAGTGGTCTGGGGCCCGTCACAGATACGCAGTATTTT
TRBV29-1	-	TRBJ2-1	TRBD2	CSVESGRFSKQFF	TGCAGCGTTGAGAGCGGGAGGTTTTCTAAGCAGTTCTTC
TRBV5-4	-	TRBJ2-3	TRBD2	CASSLAASGKGDTQYF	TGTGCCAGCAGCTTGGCAGCTAGCGGAAAGGGAGATACGCAGTATTTT
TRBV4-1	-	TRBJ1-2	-	CASSQDHAGAAYGYTF	TGCGCCAGCAGCCAAGATCACGCGGGGGCTGCCTATGGCTACACCTTC
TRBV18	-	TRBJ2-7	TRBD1	CASSPASDRGYEQYF	TGTGCCAGCTCACCGGCTTCGGACAGGGGTTACGAGCAGTACTTC
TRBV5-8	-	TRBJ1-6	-	CASSTDTYFNSPLHF	TGTGCCAGCAGTACGGACACGTATTTCAATTCACCCCTCCACTTT
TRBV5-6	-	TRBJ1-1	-	CASSLGANTEAFF	TGTGCCAGCAGCTTGGGGGCGAACACTGAAGCTTTCTTT
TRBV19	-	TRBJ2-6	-	CASVRGSGANVLTF	TGTGCCAGTGTGCGGGGCTCTGGGGCCAACGTCCTGACTTTC
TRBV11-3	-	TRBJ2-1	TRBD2	CASSPSAGGEQFF	TGTGCCAGCAGCCCCTCAGCGGGAGGTGAGCAGTTCTTC
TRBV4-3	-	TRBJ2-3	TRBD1	CASSRDRGQGDTQYF	TGCGCCAGCAGCCGGGACAGGGGGCAGGGAGATACGCAGTATTTT
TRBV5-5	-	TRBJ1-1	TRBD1	CASSWGQIVNTEAFF	TGTGCCAGCAGCTGGGGACAGATTGTGAACACTGAAGCTTTCTTT
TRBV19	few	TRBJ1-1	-	CASGIPQYNTEAFF	TGTGCCAGTGGTATCCCACAGTACAACACTGAAGCTTTCTTT
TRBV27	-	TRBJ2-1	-	CASTTGTYNEQFF	TGTGCCAGCACCACAGGGACCTACAATGAGCAGTTCTTC
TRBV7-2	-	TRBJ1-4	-	CASSYDSPNEKLFF	TGTGCCAGCAGCTATGACTCCCCAAATGAAAAACTGTTTTTT
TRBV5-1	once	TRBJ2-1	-	CASSLGTVGFGGNEQFF	TGCGCCAGCAGCTTGGGGACAGTGGGTTTTGGGGGCAATGAGCAGTTCTTC
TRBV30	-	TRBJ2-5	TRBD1	CAWNIGGPQETQYF	TGTGCCTGGAATATAGGGGGCCCACAAGAGACCCAGTACTTC
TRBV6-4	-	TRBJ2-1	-	CASSTETQGEQFF	TGTGCCAGCAGTACTGAGACCCAGGGTGAGCAGTTCTTC
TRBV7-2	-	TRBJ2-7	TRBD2	CASSLEGTSGSYEQYF	TGTGCCAGCAGCTTAGAAGGGACTAGCGGCTCCTACGAGCAGTACTTC
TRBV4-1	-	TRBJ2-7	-	CASSQDPTNYEQYF	TGCGCCAGCAGCCAAGATCCCACCAACTACGAGCAGTACTTC
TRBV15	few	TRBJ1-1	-	CATSSDLGSRAFF	TGTGCCACCAGCAGTGATCTGGGTTCTAGGGCTTTCTTT
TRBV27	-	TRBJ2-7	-	CASSYKGGGLSYEQYF	TGTGCCAGCAGTTATAAGGGAGGAGGACTCTCCTACGAGCAGTACTTC
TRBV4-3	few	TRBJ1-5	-	CASSQVTGSNQPQHF	TGCGCCAGCAGCCAAGTGACGGGTAGCAATCAGCCCCAGCATTTT
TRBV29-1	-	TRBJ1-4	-	CSVDRGGGAGEKLFF	TGCAGCGTTGATCGTGGCGGGGGCGCCGGGGAAAAACTGTTTTTT
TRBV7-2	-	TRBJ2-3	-	CASSLEATPGTDTQYF	TGTGCCAGCAGCTTAGAGGCGACTCCCGGCACAGATACGCAGTATTTT
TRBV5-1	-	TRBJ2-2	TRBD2	CASSRAGTSFNTGELFF	TGCGCCAGCAGCCGAGCCGGGACTAGCTTTAACACCGGGGAGCTGTTTTTT
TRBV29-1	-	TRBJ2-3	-	CSVETGDTQYF	TGCAGCGTTGAAACGGGAGATACGCAGTATTTT
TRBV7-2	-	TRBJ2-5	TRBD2	CASSLGGGPQETQYF	TGTGCCAGCAGCCTCGGCGGGGGACCTCAAGAGACCCAGTACTTC
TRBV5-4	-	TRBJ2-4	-	CASSLSVAKNIQYF	TGTGCCAGCAGCCTCTCGGTAGCCAAAAACATTCAGTACTTC
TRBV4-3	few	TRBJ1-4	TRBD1	CASSPSNRGDEKLFF	TGCGCCAGCAGCCCGAGCAACAGGGGGGATGAAAAACTGTTTTTT
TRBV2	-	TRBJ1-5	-	CASRGHENQPQHF	TGTGCCAGCAGGGGACATGAAAATCAGCCCCAGCATTTT
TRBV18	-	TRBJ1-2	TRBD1	CASSPTGTTGLYGYTF	TGTGCCAGCTCACCAACTGGGACGACAGGGCTCTATGGCTACACCTTC
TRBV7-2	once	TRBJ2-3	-	CASSQGGGADTQYF	TGTGCCAGCAGTCAGGGAGGGGGGGCAGATACGCAGTATTTT
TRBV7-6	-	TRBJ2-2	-	CASSLAATGNTGELFF	TGTGCCAGCAGCTTAGCCGCGACAGGGAACACCGGGGAGCTGTTTTTT
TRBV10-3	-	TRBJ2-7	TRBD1	CAIGQGLYEQYF	TGTGCCATCGGACAGGGTCTATACGAGCAGTACTTC